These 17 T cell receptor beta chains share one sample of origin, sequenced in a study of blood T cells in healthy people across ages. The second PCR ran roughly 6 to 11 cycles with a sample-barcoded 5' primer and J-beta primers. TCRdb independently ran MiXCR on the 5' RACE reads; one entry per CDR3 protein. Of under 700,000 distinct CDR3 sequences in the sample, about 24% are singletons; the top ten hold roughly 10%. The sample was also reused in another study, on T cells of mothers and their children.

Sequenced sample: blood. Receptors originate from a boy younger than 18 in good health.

The CDR3 is CATAPGASRNQPQHF. CDR3 in DNA: TGTGCCACCGCCCCGGGGGCCTCTCGCAATCAGCCCCAGCATTTT. The J gene is TRBJ1-5, the V gene TRBV15; D is possibly TRBD1 (6 bases). The germline V and J ends were trimmed by 8 bases and 2 bases, with 16 bases remaining between them. The V gene's germline CDR1 is LNHNV and CDR2 YYDKDF (reference sequence). The CDR3 consists of 15 residues.

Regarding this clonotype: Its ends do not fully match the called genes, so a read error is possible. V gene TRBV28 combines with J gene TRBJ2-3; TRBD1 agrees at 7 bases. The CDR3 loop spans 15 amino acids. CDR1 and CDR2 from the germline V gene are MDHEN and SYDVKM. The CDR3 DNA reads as TGTGCCAACAGTGGGACAGAGACTAGCACAGATACGCAGTATTTT. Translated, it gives CANSGTETSTDTQYF. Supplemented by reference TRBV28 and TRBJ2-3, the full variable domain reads DVKVTQSSRYLVKRTGEKVFLECVQDMDHENMFWYRQDPGLGLRLIYFSYDVKMKEKGDIPEGYSVSREKKERFSLILESASTNQTSMYLCANSGTETSTDTQYFGPGTRLTVL.

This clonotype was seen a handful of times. The CDR3 sequence: CSAPSGAINEKLFF. DNA for the CDR3: TGCAGTGCCCCCTCGGGGGCGATTAATGAAAAACTGTTTTTT. The V call is TRBV20-1, the J call TRBJ1-4, with D possibly matching TRBD1 (6 bases). The V end lost 6 bases, the J end lost 4 bases, and 15 bases lay between the germline ends. CDR1 is DFQATT and CDR2 is SNEGSKA in the germline V gene (reference sequence). This CDR3 has 14 residues.

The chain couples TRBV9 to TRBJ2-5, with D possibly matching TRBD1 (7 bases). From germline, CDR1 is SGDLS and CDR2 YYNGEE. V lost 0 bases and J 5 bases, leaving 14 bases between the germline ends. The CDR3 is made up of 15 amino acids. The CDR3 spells CASSVARGEWETQYF. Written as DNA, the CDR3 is TGTGCCAGCAGCGTAGCCAGGGGGGAGTGGGAGACCCAGTACTTC.

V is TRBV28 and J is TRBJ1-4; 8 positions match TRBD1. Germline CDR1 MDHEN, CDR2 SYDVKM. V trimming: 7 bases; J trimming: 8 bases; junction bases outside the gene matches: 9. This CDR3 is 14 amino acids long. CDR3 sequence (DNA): TGTGCCAGCAACCCGGACAGGGCACGGGAAAAACTGTTTTTT. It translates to CASNPDRAREKLFF.

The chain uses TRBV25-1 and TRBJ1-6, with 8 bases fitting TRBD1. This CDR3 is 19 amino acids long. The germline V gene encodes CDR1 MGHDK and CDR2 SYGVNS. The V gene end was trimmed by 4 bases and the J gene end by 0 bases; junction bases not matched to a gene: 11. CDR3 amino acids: CASSGTRTGINSYNSPLHF. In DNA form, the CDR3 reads TGTGCCAGCAGTGGAACTCGGACAGGGATAAACTCCTATAATTCACCCCTCCACTTT.

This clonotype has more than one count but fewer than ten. CDR3 nucleotides: TGTGCCAGCAGCGTTTGGGGGCGGAGGACTGAAGCTTTCTTT. The encoded protein is CASSVWGRRTEAFF. The chain is built from TRBV11-1 and TRBJ1-1, with D perhaps TRBD1 (6 bases). The CDR3 consists of 14 residues. The germline V gene has CDR1 SGHAT and CDR2 FQDESV (reference sequence). V gave up 5 bases and J gave up 5 bases, with 15 bases separating them.

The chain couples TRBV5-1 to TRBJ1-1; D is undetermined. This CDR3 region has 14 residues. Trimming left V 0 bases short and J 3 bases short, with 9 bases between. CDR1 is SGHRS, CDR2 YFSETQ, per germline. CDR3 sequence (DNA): TGCGCCAGCAGCTTGGAAAGGGTCGACACTGAAGCTTTCTTT. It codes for CASSLERVDTEAFF.

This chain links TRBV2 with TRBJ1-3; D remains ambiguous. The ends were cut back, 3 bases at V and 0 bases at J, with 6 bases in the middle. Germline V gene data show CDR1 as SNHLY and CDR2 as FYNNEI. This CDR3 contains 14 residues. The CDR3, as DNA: TGTGCCAGCAGTGAGGCACCCTCTGGAAACACCATATATTTT. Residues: CASSEAPSGNTIYF.

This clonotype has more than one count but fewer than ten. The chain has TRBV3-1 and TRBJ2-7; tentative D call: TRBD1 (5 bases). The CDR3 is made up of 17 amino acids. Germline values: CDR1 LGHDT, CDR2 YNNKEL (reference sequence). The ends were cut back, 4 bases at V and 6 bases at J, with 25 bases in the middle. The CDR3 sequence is CASSPFRPGSHSGEQYF. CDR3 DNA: TGTGCCAGCAGCCCGTTTCGCCCAGGGTCCCACTCGGGCGAGCAGTACTTC.

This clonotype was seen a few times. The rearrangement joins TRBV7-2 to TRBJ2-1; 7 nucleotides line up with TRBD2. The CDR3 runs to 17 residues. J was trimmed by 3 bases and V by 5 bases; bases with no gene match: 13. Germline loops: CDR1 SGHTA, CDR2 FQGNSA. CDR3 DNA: TGTGCCAGCAGCCAAGTCGGGGGGTTTGAGGTCTACAATGAGCAGTTCTTC. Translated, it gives CASSQVGGFEVYNEQFF.

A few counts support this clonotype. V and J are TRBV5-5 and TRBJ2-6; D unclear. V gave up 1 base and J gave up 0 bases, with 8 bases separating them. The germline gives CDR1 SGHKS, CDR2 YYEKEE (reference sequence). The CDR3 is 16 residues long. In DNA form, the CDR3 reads TGTGCCAGCAGCTTGATATCGGGCTCTGGGGCCAACGTCCTGACTTTC. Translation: CASSLISGSGANVLTF. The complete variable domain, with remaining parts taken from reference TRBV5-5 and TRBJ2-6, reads DAGVTQSPTHLIKTRGQQVTLRCSPISGHKSVSWYQQVLGQGPQFIFQYYEKEERGRGNFPDRFSARQFPNYSSELNVNALLLGDSALYLCASSLISGSGANVLTFGAGSRLTVL.

CDR3 sequence reads: CASSQEAGAYNEQFF. Written as DNA, the CDR3 is TGTGCCAGCAGCCAAGAGGCAGGTGCCTACAATGAGCAGTTCTTC. This chain joins TRBV14 and TRBJ2-5; D ambiguous. The end of the DNA is better explained by TRBJ2-1, so the J call may be wrong. The CDR3 length is 15 residues. Germline CDR1 is SGHDN and CDR2 is FVKESK.

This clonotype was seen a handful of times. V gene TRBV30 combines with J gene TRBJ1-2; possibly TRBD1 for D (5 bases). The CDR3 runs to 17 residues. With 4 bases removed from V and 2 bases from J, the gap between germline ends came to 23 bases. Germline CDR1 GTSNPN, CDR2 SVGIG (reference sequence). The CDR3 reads CAWNPPVLGAANYGYTF. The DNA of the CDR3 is TGTGCCTGGAACCCCCCGGTTCTCGGGGCGGCGAACTATGGCTACACCTTC.

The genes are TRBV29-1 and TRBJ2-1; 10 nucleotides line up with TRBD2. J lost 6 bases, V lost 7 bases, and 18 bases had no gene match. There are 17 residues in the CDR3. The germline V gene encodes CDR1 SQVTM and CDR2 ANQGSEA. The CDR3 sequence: CSAGKLLQREGLNEQFF. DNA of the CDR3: TGCAGCGCGGGGAAATTATTACAGCGGGAGGGCCTCAATGAGCAGTTCTTC.

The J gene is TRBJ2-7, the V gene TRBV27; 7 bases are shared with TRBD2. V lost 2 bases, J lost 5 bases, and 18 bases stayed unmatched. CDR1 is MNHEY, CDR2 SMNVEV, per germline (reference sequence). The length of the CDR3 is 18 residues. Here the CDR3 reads CASSLDPEGAGRRNEQYF. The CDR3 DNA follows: TGTGCCAGCAGTTTAGACCCGGAGGGAGCGGGGCGCAGAAACGAGCAGTACTTC.

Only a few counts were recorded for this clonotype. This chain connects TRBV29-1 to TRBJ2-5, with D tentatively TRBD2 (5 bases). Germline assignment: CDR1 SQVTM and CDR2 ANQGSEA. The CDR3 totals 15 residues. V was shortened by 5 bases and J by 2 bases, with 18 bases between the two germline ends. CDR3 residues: CSVPPIEGSQETQYF. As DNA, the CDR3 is TGCAGCGTTCCCCCTATCGAGGGATCGCAAGAGACCCAGTACTTC.